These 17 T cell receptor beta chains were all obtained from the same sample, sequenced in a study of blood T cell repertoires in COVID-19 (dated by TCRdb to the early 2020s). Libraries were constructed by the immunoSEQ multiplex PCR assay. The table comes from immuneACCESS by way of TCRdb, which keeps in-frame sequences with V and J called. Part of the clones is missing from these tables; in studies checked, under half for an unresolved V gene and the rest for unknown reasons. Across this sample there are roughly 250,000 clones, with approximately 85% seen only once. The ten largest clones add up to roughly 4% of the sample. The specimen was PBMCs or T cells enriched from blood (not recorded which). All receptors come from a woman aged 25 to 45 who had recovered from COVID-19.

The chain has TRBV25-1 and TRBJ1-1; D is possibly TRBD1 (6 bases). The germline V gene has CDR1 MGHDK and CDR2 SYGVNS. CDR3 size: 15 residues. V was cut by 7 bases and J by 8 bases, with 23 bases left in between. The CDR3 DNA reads TGTGCCAGCACCGAAGGGGGTCTGACGCCAGTGGAAGCTTTCTTT. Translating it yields CASTEGGLTPVEAFF.

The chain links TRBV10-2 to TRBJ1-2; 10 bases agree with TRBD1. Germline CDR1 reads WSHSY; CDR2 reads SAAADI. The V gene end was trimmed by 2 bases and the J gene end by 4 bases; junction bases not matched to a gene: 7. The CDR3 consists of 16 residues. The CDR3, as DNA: TGCGCCAGCAGTGAGGATCTTGGGACAGGGGTCTATGGCTACACCTTC. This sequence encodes CASSEDLGTGVYGYTF.

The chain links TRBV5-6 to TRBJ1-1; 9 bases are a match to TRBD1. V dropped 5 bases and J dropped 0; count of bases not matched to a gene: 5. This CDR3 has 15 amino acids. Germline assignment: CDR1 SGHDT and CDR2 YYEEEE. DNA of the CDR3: TGTGCCAGCAGACCGACAGGGGGTATGAACACTGAAGCTTTCTTT. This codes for CASRPTGGMNTEAFF.

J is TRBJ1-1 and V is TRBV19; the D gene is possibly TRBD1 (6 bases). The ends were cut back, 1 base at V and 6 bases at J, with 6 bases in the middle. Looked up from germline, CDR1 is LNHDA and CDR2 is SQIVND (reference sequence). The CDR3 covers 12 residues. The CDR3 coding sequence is TGTGCCAGTAGTATAGGGGGGCCTGAAGCTTTCTTT. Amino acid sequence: CASSIGGPEAFF.

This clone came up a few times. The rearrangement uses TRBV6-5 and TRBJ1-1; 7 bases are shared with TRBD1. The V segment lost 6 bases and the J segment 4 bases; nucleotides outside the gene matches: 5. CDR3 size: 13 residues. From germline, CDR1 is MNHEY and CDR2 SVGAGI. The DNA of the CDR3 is TGTGCCAGCAGAGATCCAGGGGGCACTGAAGCTTTCTTT. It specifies CASRDPGGTEAFF.

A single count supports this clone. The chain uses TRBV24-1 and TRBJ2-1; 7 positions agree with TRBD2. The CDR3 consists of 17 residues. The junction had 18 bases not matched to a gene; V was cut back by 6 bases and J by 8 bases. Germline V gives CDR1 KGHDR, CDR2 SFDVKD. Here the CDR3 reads CATSSLGVGGKSDEQFF. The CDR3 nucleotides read TGTGCCACCAGTTCCCTTGGGGTGGGGGGGAAGTCCGATGAGCAGTTCTTC.

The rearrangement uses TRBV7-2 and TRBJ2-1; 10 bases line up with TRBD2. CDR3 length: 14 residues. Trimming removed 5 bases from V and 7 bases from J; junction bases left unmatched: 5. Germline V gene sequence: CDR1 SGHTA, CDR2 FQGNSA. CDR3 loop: CASSPSGRRNEQFF. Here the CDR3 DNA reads TGTGCCAGCAGCCCTAGCGGGAGAAGGAATGAGCAGTTCTTC.

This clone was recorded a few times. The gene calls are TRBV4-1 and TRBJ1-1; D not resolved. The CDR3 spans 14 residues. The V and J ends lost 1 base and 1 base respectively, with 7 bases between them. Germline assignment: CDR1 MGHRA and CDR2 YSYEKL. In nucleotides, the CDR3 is TGCGCCAGCAGCCAAGGCACACGGAACACTGAAGCTTTCTTT. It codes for CASSQGTRNTEAFF.

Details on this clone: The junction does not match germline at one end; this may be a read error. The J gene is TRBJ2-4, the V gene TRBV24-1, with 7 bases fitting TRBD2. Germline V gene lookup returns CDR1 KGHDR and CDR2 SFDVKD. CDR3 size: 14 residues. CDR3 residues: CATSGSGAINIQYF. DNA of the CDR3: TGTGCCACCAGTGGAAGCGGGGCCATAAACATTCAGTACTTC.

This CDR3 reads CASSEAAGVLEAFF. In nucleotides, the CDR3 is TGTGCCAGCAGTGAAGCGGCAGGGGTCCTTGAAGCTTTCTTT. The chain recombines TRBV6-1 with TRBJ1-1; tentative D call: TRBD1 (6 bases). The CDR3 runs 14 residues. Looked up from germline, CDR1 is MNHNS and CDR2 is SASEGT. Between the trimmed V and J ends, which lost 0 bases and 7 bases, there was a span of 12 bases.

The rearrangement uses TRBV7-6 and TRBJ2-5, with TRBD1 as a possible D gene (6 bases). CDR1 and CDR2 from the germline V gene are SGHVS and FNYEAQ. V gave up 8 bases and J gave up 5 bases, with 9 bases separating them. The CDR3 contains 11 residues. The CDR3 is CASSRGETQYF. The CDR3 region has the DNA TGTGCCAGCTCTAGGGGGGAGACCCAGTACTTC.

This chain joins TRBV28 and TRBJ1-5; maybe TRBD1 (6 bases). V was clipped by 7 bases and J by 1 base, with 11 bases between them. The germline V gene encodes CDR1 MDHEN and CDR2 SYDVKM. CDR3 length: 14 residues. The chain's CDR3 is CASNIQGSNQPQHF. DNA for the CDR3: TGTGCCAGCAATATACAGGGAAGCAATCAGCCCCAGCATTTT.

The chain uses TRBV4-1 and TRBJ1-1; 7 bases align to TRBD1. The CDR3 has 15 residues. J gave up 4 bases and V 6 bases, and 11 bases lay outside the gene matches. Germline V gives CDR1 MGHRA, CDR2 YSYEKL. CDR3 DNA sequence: TGCGCCAGCAGACAAACAGGGGCCAGGACCACTGAAGCTTTCTTT. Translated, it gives CASRQTGARTTEAFF.

The CDR3 spells CASRPDSNEQYF. As DNA, the CDR3 is TGTGCCAGCAGACCCGACAGCAACGAGCAGTACTTC. V is TRBV28 and J is TRBJ2-7, with D possibly TRBD1 on 5 matching bases. Germline assignment: CDR1 MDHEN and CDR2 SYDVKM. Trimming stripped 6 bases from V and 5 bases from J, with 11 bases between. The CDR3 runs to 12 residues.

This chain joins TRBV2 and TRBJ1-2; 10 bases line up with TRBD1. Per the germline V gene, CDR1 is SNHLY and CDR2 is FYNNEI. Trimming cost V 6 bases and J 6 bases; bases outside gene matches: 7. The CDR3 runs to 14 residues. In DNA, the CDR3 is TGTGCCAGCAGGGACAGGGGGTTGAGAGATGGCTACACCTTC. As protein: CASRDRGLRDGYTF.

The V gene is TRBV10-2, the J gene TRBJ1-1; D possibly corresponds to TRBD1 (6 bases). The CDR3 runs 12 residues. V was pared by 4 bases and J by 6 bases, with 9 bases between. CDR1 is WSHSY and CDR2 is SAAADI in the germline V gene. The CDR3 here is CASSGGTPEAFF. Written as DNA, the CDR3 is TGCGCCAGCAGTGGGGGGACACCTGAAGCTTTCTTT.

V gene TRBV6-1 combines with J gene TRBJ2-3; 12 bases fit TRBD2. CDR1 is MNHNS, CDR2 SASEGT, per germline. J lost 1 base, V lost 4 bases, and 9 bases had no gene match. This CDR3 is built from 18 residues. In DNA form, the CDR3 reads TGTGCCAGCAGTGGACTAGCGGGAGCGGTAGGTGGCACAGATACGCAGTATTTT. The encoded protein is CASSGLAGAVGGTDTQYF.